Below, 6 T cell receptor beta chains from the same sample are listed, as sequenced in a study of T cell responses to AZD1222 COVID-19 vaccine. Profiled with immunoSEQ multiplex PCR; TCRdb holds only in-frame clones, not every one. Of under 200,000 clones in the sample, approximately 94% were seen once. Specimen: peripheral blood, collected 28 days after the second dose of the MenACWY control vaccine. The receptors derive from an adult who received the MenACWY meningococcal vaccine as a control.

The chain joins TRBV3-1 (or the pseudogene TRBV3-2) to TRBJ2-1; the match to TRBD2 covers 11 bases. Looked up from germline, CDR1 is LGHDT and CDR2 is YNNKEL (reference sequence). CDR3 length: 18 residues. V shed 0 bases and J 9 bases; nucleotides not matched to a gene: 13. In DNA, the CDR3 is TGTGCCAGCAGCCAAGAGGTTATACTAGCGGGAGTTCAGGGTGAGCAGTTCTTC. It is translated as CASSQEVILAGVQGEQFF.

The rearrangement links TRBV6-1 to TRBJ1-5; 7 nucleotides match TRBD1. With V trimmed by 3 bases and J by 9 bases, 8 bases remained unmatched. Germline CDR1 MNHNS, CDR2 SASEGT. The CDR3 has 14 amino acids. The CDR3 nucleotides read TGTGCCAGCAGTGACAGACAGGGAGGGGGGCCCCAGCATTTT. Protein sequence: CASSDRQGGGPQHF.

The rearrangement uses TRBV28 and TRBJ1-1; D uncertain. The V and J ends lost 7 bases and 4 bases respectively, with 7 bases between them. The CDR3 is 11 amino acids. Germline CDR1 MDHEN, CDR2 SYDVKM. CDR3 in DNA: TGTGCCAGCAAGACCCTCACTGAAGCTTTCTTT. This gives the protein CASKTLTEAFF.

The chain employs TRBV7-2 and TRBJ1-2, with 7 positions matching TRBD1. There are 15 residues in the CDR3. The J segment lost 6 bases and the V segment lost 2 bases, leaving 9 bases of the junction unmatched. The germline V gene has CDR1 SGHTA and CDR2 FQGNSA. CDR3 protein: CASSLHIGGANGYTF. The DNA of the CDR3 is TGTGCCAGCAGCTTACATATAGGGGGCGCGAATGGCTACACCTTC.

V gene TRBV27 combines with J gene TRBJ2-2, with 13 bases matching TRBD2. The CDR3 spans 19 residues. The junction had 14 bases not matched to a gene; V was cut back by 7 bases and J by 3 bases. Germline CDR1 is MNHEY and CDR2 is SMNVEV (reference sequence). The CDR3 loop is CASTSSSRGLAGYTGELFF. CDR3 bases: TGTGCCAGCACTTCCTCGTCGAGGGGACTAGCGGGGTACACCGGGGAGCTGTTTTTT.

The chain links TRBV15 to TRBJ1-2; D remains ambiguous. The V and J ends lost 1 base and 3 bases respectively, with 9 bases between them. This CDR3 is 14 amino acids long. Per the germline V gene, CDR1 is LNHNV and CDR2 is YYDKDF (reference sequence). The DNA for the CDR3 is TGTGCCACCAGCAGAGCGCAGGCGCACTATGGCTACACCTTC. Translated: CATSRAQAHYGYTF.